The 15 T cell receptor beta chains below all came from one sample that was sequenced in a study of blood T cell repertoires in COVID-19. Assay: immunoSEQ multiplex PCR; the TCRdb copy retains only in-frame clones and omits some. The sample carries roughly 66,000 clones, 80% to 95% recorded once. Input material: peripheral blood. All receptors come from a human donor with active COVID-19. The donor label of this sample is uncertain.

The chain has TRBV6-5 and TRBJ2-1; tentatively, D is TRBD2 (6 bases). This CDR3 contains 14 residues. The germline V and J ends were trimmed by 7 bases and 9 bases, with 19 bases remaining between them. Germline loops: CDR1 MNHEY, CDR2 SVGAGI. In DNA, the CDR3 is TGTGCCAGCAATAGAGGAGGGGAGCGAGGTGAGCAGTTCTTC. Its translation is CASNRGGERGEQFF.

V and J are TRBV7-2 and TRBJ1-1; D is ambiguous. The germline V gene encodes CDR1 SGHTA and CDR2 FQGNSA. Trimming cost V 4 bases and J 5 bases, with 11 bases left between them. The CDR3 is 13 amino acids. DNA for the CDR3: TGTGCCAGCAGCTCGGGAAGAAGGACTGAAGCTTTCTTT. It yields the protein CASSSGRRTEAFF. Supplemented by reference TRBV7-2 and TRBJ1-1, the full variable domain reads GAGVSQSPSNKVTEKGKDVELRCDPISGHTALYWYRQSLGQGLEFLIYFQGNSAPDKSGLPSDRFSAERTGGSVSTLTIQRTQQEDSAVYLCASSSGRRTEAFFGQGTRLTVV.

The V call is TRBV25-1, the J call TRBJ2-7; the D gene is possibly TRBD1 (5 bases). The CDR3 extends over 14 amino acids. Deletions cut 8 bases from V and 3 bases from J, with 17 bases between. Germline lookup yields CDR1 MGHDK and CDR2 SYGVNS. DNA of the CDR3: TGTGCCAGCGCAGACAGCCGTGGGTTCTACGAGCAGTACTTC. This encodes CASADSRGFYEQYF.

CDR3 loop: CASSPFSREQFF. The CDR3 DNA reads TGTGCCAGCAGCCCCTTTTCCCGTGAGCAGTTCTTC. The V call is TRBV7-2, the J call TRBJ2-1, with no clear D. The CDR3 runs 12 residues. Germline lookup yields CDR1 SGHTA and CDR2 FQGNSA. Trimming stripped 5 bases from V and 9 bases from J, with 11 bases between. Full variable domain (missing parts from reference TRBV7-2 and TRBJ2-1): GAGVSQSPSNKVTEKGKDVELRCDPISGHTALYWYRQSLGQGLEFLIYFQGNSAPDKSGLPSDRFSAERTGGSVSTLTIQRTQQEDSAVYLCASSPFSREQFFGPGTRLTVL.

The sample holds one count of this clone. The V call is TRBV6-5, the J call TRBJ2-1; D might be TRBD2 (5 bases). This CDR3 contains 15 residues. V lost 6 bases and J lost 0, with 12 bases in between. In germline, CDR1 is MNHEY, CDR2 SVGAGI. CDR3 loop: CASSQGGYSYNEQFF. The CDR3 DNA reads TGTGCCAGCAGCCAAGGAGGATACTCCTACAATGAGCAGTTCTTC.

This sequence joins TRBV12-3 or TRBV12-4 and TRBJ2-7, with D unclear. This CDR3 contains 11 residues. V lost 2 bases to trimming and J lost 7 bases, with 6 bases between them. CDR3 coding DNA: TGTGCCAGCAGTTTAATCGGTGAGCAGTACTTC. Its protein product is CASSLIGEQYF.

The genes are TRBV24-1 and TRBJ2-3; D gene ambiguous. Germline V lookup: CDR1 KGHDR, CDR2 SFDVKD. Trimming took 3 bases from V and 2 from J, leaving 20 bases between them. This CDR3 is 18 amino acids long. This CDR3 is CATSDPPLYGHFTDTQYF. In nucleotides, the CDR3 is TGTGCCACCAGTGATCCCCCTTTATACGGTCACTTCACAGATACGCAGTATTTT.

This clone was seen only once. The CDR3 loop is CASSLKGYEQYF. The CDR3 region has the DNA TGTGCCAGCAGTTTAAAGGGGTACGAGCAGTACTTC. This rearrangement joins TRBV28 to TRBJ2-7; possible D gene TRBD1, 5 bases. Germline V gives CDR1 MDHEN, CDR2 SYDVKM. The CDR3 has 12 residues. V was trimmed by 2 bases and J by 4 bases, leaving 6 bases between them.

The CDR3 is CASSRLQGNTEAFF. The CDR3 nucleotides read TGTGCCAGCAGCCGTCTACAGGGGAACACTGAAGCTTTCTTT. The chain joins TRBV5-4 to TRBJ1-1; possible D gene TRBD1, 6 bases. The length of the CDR3 is 14 residues. Germline-derived CDR1 and CDR2 are SGHNT and YYREEE (reference sequence). V shed 4 bases and J shed 1 base, with 11 bases lying between them.

CDR3 DNA sequence: TGTGCCAGCAGCCCGGGACAGGGGATCAGCAAAAACATTCAGTACTTC. This translates into CASSPGQGISKNIQYF. This chain joins TRBV11-3 and TRBJ2-4, with 10 positions matching TRBD1. This CDR3 region has 16 residues. The trim removed 5 bases at V and 3 bases at J, leaving 7 bases unmatched. Germline assignment: CDR1 SGHNT and CDR2 YENEEA.

The chain links TRBV18 to TRBJ2-7, with D possibly TRBD2 on 6 matching bases. The V end lost 0 bases, the J end lost 0 bases, and 12 bases lay between the germline ends. CDR1 is KGHSH and CDR2 is LQKENI in the germline V gene. The CDR3 totals 16 residues. CDR3 coding DNA: TGTGCCAGCTCACCACCGAGGGCGGGAAACTCCTACGAGCAGTACTTC. Amino acid sequence: CASSPPRAGNSYEQYF.

The chain has TRBV9 and TRBJ1-1, with a possible D match to TRBD1 (6 bases). Germline assignment: CDR1 SGDLS and CDR2 YYNGEE. Between the trimmed V and J ends, which lost 0 bases and 7 bases, there was a span of 13 bases. CDR3 length: 14 amino acids. Here the CDR3 reads CASSVAAGVGEAFF. CDR3 DNA: TGTGCCAGCAGCGTAGCGGCAGGGGTGGGTGAAGCTTTCTTT.

This sequence joins TRBV7-2 and TRBJ1-5; the D is unclear. CDR1 SGHTA and CDR2 FQGNSA come from the germline V gene. V lost 0 bases and J 2 bases, leaving 11 bases between the germline ends. This CDR3 is built from 16 residues. The chain's CDR3 is CASSLAYYGGNQPQHF. In DNA form, the CDR3 reads TGTGCCAGCAGCTTAGCTTACTACGGGGGCAATCAGCCCCAGCATTTT.

The chain links TRBV3-1 (or the pseudogene TRBV3-2) to TRBJ2-1; 7 nucleotides agree with TRBD2. Unmatched junction bases numbered 6, after V lost 4 bases and J lost 3 bases. The CDR3 length is 15 residues. Germline lookup yields CDR1 LGHDT and CDR2 YNNKEL (reference sequence). CDR3 nucleotide sequence: TGTGCCAGCAGCCGAGGGCTAGCGGACTACAATGAGCAGTTCTTC. Translating gives CASSRGLADYNEQFF.

Notes on this clone: No DNA is shown, since the ends of the CDR3 on it are uncertain; the CDR3 is the one TCRdb lists. The chain carries TRBV6-6 and TRBJ2-5; TRBD2, the table's D call, was not compared with the DNA. The CDR3 extends over 14 residues, inclusive of both ends. Germline V lookup: CDR1 MNHNY, CDR2 SVGAGI (reference sequence). This CDR3 reads CASSSSGKQETQYF.